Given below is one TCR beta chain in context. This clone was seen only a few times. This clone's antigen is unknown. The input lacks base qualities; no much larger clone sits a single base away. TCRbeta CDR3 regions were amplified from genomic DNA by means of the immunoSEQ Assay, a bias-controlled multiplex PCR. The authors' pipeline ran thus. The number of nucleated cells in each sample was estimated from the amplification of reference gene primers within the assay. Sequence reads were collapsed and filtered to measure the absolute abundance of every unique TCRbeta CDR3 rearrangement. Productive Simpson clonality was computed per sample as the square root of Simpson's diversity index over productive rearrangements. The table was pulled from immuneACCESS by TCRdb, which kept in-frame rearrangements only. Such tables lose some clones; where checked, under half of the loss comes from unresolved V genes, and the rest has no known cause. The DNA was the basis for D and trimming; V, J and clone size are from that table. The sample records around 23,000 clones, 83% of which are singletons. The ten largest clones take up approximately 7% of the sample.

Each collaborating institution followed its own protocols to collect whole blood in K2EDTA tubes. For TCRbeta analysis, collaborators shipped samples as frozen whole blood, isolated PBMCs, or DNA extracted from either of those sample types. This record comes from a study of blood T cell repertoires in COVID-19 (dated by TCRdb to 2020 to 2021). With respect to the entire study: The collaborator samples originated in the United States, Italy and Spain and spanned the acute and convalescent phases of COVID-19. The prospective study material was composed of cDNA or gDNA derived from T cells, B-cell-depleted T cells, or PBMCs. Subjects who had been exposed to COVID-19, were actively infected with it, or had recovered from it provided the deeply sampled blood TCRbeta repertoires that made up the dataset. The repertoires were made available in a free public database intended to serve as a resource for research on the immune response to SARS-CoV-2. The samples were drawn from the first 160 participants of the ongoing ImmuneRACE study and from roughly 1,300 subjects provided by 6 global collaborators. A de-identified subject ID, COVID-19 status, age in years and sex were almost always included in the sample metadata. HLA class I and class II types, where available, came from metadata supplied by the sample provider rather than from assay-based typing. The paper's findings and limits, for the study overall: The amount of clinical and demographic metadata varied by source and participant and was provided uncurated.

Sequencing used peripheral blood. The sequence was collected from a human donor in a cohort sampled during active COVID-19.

The CDR3 has the sequence CASSSGRRVNQPQHF. The nucleotide sequence is given as TGTGCCAGCAGCTCCGGGAGGAGAGTAAATCAGCCCCAGCATTTT. The V and J segments used are TRBV2 and TRBJ1-5; no D gene is confidently identified. According to the germline V gene, CDR1 reads SNHLY and CDR2 reads FYNNEI. The CDR3 contains 15 residues, cysteine and phenylalanine counted. Left in the record is the CDR3 DNA by itself, 45 bases read in frame from the first base. V is clipped by 6 bases and J by 4 bases, and the sequence between their germline boundaries is 16 bases long.